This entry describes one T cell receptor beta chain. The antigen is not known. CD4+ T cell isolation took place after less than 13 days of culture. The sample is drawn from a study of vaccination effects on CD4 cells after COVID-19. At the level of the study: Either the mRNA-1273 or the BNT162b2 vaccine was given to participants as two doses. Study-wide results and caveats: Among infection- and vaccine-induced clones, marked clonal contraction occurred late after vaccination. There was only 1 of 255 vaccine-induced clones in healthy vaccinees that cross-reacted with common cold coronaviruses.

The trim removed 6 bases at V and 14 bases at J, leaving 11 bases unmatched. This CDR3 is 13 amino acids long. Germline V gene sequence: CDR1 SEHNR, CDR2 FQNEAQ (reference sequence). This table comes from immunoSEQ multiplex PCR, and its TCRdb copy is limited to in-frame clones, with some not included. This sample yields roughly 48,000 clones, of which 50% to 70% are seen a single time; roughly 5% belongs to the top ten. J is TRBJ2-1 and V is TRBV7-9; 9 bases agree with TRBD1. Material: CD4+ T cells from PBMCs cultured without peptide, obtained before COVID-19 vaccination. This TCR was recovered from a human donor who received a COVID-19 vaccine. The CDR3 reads CASSRTGDRGKFF. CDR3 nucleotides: TGTGCCAGCAGTCGGACAGGGGACCGGGGGAAGTTCTTC.